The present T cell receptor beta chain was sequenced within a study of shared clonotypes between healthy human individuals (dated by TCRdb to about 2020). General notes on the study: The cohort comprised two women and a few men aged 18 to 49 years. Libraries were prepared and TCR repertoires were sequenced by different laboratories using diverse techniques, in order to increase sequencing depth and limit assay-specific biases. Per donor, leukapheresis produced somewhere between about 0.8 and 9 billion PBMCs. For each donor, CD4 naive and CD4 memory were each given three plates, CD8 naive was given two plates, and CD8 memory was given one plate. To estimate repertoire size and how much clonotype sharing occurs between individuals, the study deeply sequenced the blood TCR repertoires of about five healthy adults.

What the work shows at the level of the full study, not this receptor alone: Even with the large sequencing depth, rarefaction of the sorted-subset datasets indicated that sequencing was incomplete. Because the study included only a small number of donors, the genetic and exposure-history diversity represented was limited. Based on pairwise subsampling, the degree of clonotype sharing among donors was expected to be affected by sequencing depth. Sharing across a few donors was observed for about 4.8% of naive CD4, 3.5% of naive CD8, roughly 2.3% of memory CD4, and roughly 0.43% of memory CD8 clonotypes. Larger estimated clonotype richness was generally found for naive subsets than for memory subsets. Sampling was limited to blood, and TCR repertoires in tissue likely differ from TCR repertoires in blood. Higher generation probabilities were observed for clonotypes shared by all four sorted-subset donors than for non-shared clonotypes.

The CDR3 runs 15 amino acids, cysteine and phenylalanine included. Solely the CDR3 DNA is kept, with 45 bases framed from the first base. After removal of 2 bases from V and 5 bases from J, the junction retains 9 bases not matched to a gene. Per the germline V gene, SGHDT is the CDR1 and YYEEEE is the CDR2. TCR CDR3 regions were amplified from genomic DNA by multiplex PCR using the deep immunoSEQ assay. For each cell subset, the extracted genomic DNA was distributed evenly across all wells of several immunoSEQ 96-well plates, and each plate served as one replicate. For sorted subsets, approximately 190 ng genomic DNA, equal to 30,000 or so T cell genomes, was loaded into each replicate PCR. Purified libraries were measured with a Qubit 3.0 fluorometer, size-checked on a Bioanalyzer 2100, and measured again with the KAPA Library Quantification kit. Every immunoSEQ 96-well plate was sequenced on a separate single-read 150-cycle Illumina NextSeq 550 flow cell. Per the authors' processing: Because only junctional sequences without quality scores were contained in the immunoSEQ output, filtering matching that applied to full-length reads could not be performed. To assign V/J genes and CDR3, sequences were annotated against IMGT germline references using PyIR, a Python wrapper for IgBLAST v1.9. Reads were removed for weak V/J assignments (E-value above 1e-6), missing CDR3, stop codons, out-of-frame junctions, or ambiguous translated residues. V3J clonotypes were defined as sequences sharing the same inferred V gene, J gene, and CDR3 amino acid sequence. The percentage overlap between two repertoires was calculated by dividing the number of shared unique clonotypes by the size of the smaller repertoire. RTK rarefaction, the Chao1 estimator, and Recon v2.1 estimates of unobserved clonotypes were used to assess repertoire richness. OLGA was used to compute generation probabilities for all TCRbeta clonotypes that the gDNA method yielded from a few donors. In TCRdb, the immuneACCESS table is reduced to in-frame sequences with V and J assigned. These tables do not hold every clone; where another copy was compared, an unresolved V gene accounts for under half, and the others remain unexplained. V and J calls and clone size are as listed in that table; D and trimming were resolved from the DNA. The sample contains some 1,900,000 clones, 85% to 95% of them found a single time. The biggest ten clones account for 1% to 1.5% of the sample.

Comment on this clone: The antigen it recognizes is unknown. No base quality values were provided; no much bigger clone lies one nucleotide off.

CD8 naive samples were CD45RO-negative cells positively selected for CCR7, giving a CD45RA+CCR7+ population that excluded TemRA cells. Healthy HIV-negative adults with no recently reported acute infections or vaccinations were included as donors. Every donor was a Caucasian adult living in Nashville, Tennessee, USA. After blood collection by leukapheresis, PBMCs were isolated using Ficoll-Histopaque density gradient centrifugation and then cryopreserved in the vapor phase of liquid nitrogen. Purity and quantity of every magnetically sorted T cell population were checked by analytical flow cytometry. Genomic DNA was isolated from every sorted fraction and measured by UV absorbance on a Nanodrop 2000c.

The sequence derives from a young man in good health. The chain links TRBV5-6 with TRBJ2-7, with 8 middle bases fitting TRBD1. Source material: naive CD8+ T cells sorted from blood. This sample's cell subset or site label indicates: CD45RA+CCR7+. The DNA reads TGTGCCAGCAGCTTAAGCGACAGGGGATTCCACGAGCAGTACTTC. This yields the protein CASSLSDRGFHEQYF.